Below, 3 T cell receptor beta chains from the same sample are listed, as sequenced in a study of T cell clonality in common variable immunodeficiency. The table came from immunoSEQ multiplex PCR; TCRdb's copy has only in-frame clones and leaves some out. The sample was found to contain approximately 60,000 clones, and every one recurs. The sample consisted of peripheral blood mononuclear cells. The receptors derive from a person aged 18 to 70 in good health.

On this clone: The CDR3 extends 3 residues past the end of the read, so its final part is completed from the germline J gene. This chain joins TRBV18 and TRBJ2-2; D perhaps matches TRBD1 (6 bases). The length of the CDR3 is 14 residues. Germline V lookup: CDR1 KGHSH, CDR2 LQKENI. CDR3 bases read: TGTGCCAGCTCAGAGGGGACAAGGGCTGAAAAG. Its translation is CASSEGTRAEK. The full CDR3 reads CASSEGTRAEKLFF.

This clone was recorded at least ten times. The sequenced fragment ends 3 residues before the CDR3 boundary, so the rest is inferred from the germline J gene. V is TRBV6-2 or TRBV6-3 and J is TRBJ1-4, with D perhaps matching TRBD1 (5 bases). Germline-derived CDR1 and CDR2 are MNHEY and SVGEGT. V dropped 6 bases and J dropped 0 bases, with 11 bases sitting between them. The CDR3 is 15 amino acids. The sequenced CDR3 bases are TGTGCCAGCAGCCAAGGAGGGGCAACTAATGAAAAA. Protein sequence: CASSQGGATNEK. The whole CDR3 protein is CASSQGGATNEKLFF.

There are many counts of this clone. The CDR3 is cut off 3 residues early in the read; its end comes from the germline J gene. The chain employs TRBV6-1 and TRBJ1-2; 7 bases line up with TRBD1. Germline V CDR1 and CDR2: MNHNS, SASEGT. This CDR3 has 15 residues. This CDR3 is CASSEESGGRNDYTF. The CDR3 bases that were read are TGTGCCAGCAGTGAAGAGTCAGGGGGGCGGAATGAC.